Shown below are 2 T cell receptor beta chains from a single sample sequenced in a study of blood T cell repertoires in COVID-19. Produced via immunoSEQ multiplex PCR; TCRdb's table is partial and in-frame only. Of about 150,000 clones in the sample, 80% to 90% are singletons; the top ten hold roughly 8%. The source material was peripheral blood. The receptors originated from a woman in her sixties or seventies with COVID-19, enrolled during active disease.

The V gene is TRBV9, the J gene TRBJ2-7; a weak D match, TRBD2 (6 bases). Germline CDR1 reads SGDLS; CDR2 reads YYNGEE. The CDR3 has 16 residues. V was trimmed by 0 bases and J by 4 bases, leaving 17 bases between them. CDR3 bases: TGTGCCAGCAGCGTAGGAGGAGGGTCCCGCGGGTACGAGCAGTACTTC. Translation: CASSVGGGSRGYEQYF. Complete variable domain (other parts from reference TRBV9 and TRBJ2-7): DSGVTQTPKHLITATGQRVTLRCSPRSGDLSVYWYQQSLDQGLQFLIQYYNGEERAKGNILERFSAQQFPDLHSELNLSSLELGDSALYFCASSVGGGSRGYEQYFGPGTRLTVT.

The genes are TRBV21-1 and TRBJ2-5; the table's D call, TRBD1, was not checked against the DNA. TRBV21-1 is a pseudogene. The CDR3 sequence is 14 residues long. CDR3 in DNA: TGTGCCAGCAGAAAGGGGCAAGAGCAAGAGACCCAGTACTTC. This codes for CASRKGQEQETQYF.